The rows below give T cell receptor beta chains drawn from one sample of a study of CD8+ T cells in alopecia areata. Profiled with immunoSEQ multiplex PCR; TCRdb holds only in-frame clones, not every one. The sample has around 100,000 clones; roughly 50% are singletons. The specimen comprised CD8+ T cells sorted from blood, sampled at week 24, from a patient treated with tofacitinib. Receptors were obtained from a human donor with alopecia areata. The CDR3 runs from the conserved cysteine through the conserved F or W. D genes are given only for firm matches. Clone size is stated in some rows and not others, as once, few, many or a class when expanded.

v_gene: TRBV6-5; abundance: few; d_gene: .; j_gene: TRBJ2-7; CDR3aa: CASSLRDTPYEQYF; CDR3nt: TGTGCCAGCAGTTTGCGGGACACACCCTACGAGCAGTACTTC
v_gene: TRBV27; abundance: .; d_gene: .; j_gene: TRBJ1-4; CDR3aa: CASTKGPGTPLEKLFF; CDR3nt: TGTGCCAGCACCAAAGGCCCCGGGACACCCCTTGAAAAACTGTTTTTT
v_gene: TRBV13; abundance: .; d_gene: .; j_gene: TRBJ1-1; CDR3aa: CASSFYEGGYTEAFF; CDR3nt: TGTGCCAGCAGTTTCTACGAGGGAGGGTACACTGAAGCTTTCTTT
v_gene: TRBV27; abundance: .; d_gene: .; j_gene: TRBJ2-7; CDR3aa: CASSPLPGQGEQYF; CDR3nt: TGTGCCAGCAGTCCCCTTCCAGGGCAGGGCGAGCAGTACTTC
v_gene: TRBV6-1; abundance: few; d_gene: .; j_gene: TRBJ2-1; CDR3aa: CASSEDSSYNEQFF; CDR3nt: TGTGCCAGCAGTGAAGACAGTTCCTACAATGAGCAGTTCTTC
v_gene: TRBV5-4; abundance: .; d_gene: .; j_gene: TRBJ2-3; CDR3aa: CASSLVGGPGDTQYF; CDR3nt: TGTGCCAGCAGCTTGGTTGGGGGGCCAGGAGATACGCAGTATTTT
v_gene: TRBV5-6; abundance: few; d_gene: TRBD1; j_gene: TRBJ1-1; CDR3aa: CASSLVTGALNTEAFF; CDR3nt: TGTGCCAGCAGCTTGGTGACAGGGGCGCTAAACACTGAAGCTTTCTTT
v_gene: TRBV6-5; abundance: .; d_gene: TRBD1; j_gene: TRBJ2-1; CDR3aa: CASSPDREEQFF; CDR3nt: TGTGCCAGCAGCCCAGACAGGGAGGAGCAGTTCTTC
v_gene: TRBV7-9; abundance: .; d_gene: .; j_gene: TRBJ2-4; CDR3aa: CASSLAGWKSF; CDR3nt: TGTGCCAGCAGCTTAGCGGGGTGGAAGAGTTTC
v_gene: TRBV7-2; abundance: .; d_gene: .; j_gene: TRBJ2-5; CDR3aa: CASSLNRLGETQYF; CDR3nt: TGTGCCAGCAGCTTAAACCGCCTGGGAGAGACCCAGTACTTC
v_gene: TRBV6-4; abundance: large; d_gene: TRBD2; j_gene: TRBJ2-3; CDR3aa: CASSDSGGADTQYF; CDR3nt: TGTGCCAGCAGTGACAGCGGGGGGGCAGATACGCAGTATTTT
v_gene: TRBV13; abundance: .; d_gene: .; j_gene: TRBJ1-2; CDR3aa: CASSFYGIPYGYTF; CDR3nt: TGTGCCAGCAGCTTCTACGGGATCCCCTATGGCTACACCTTC
v_gene: TRBV19; abundance: .; d_gene: TRBD1; j_gene: TRBJ1-6; CDR3aa: CASSTDREGGSPLHF; CDR3nt: TGTGCCAGTAGTACGGACAGGGAAGGAGGTTCACCCCTCCACTTT
v_gene: TRBV6-5; abundance: .; d_gene: .; j_gene: TRBJ1-5; CDR3aa: CASSYSSGNQPQHF; CDR3nt: TGTGCCAGCAGTTACTCGAGCGGAAATCAGCCCCAGCATTTT
v_gene: TRBV19; abundance: .; d_gene: .; j_gene: TRBJ2-1; CDR3aa: CATGIREGEQFF; CDR3nt: TGTGCCACAGGGATCCGTGAAGGCGAGCAGTTCTTC
v_gene: TRBV19; abundance: few; d_gene: .; j_gene: TRBJ1-1; CDR3aa: CASFDSMNTEAFF; CDR3nt: TGTGCCAGTTTCGATTCCATGAACACTGAAGCTTTCTTT
v_gene: TRBV29-1; abundance: .; d_gene: TRBD1; j_gene: TRBJ2-2; CDR3aa: CSATGGVTGELFF; CDR3nt: TGCAGCGCCACAGGGGGCGTCACCGGGGAGCTGTTTTTT
v_gene: TRBV5-1; abundance: .; d_gene: .; j_gene: TRBJ2-7; CDR3aa: CASSWQGTYEQYF; CDR3nt: TGTGCCAGCAGCTGGCAAGGAACCTACGAGCAGTACTTC
v_gene: TRBV5-1; abundance: .; d_gene: TRBD2; j_gene: TRBJ2-3; CDR3aa: CASSTGGTRSSTDTQYF; CDR3nt: TGCGCCAGCAGCACCGGGGGGACCAGATCTAGCACAGATACGCAGTATTTT
v_gene: TRBV7-9; abundance: .; d_gene: .; j_gene: TRBJ2-1; CDR3aa: CASSAPRLVIHEQFF; CDR3nt: TGTGCCAGCAGCGCCCCCCGACTAGTTATCCATGAGCAGTTCTTC
v_gene: TRBV6-4; abundance: .; d_gene: .; j_gene: TRBJ2-6; CDR3aa: CARIGQVYSWANVLTF; CDR3nt: TGTGCCAGGATAGGACAAGTCTACTCCTGGGCCAACGTCCTGACTTTC
v_gene: TRBV9; abundance: .; d_gene: TRBD1; j_gene: TRBJ1-3; CDR3aa: CASSAAGTAANTIYF; CDR3nt: TGTGCCAGCAGCGCCGCCGGGACAGCTGCAAACACCATATATTTT
v_gene: TRBV25-1; abundance: .; d_gene: .; j_gene: TRBJ1-1; CDR3aa: CASSWDTEAFF; CDR3nt: TGTGCCAGCAGTTGGGACACTGAAGCTTTCTTT
v_gene: TRBV27; abundance: .; d_gene: .; j_gene: TRBJ1-2; CDR3aa: CASSLGSNCGYTF; CDR3nt: TGTGCCAGCAGTTTGGGCTCTAACTGTGGCTACACCTTC
v_gene: TRBV6-5; abundance: .; d_gene: .; j_gene: TRBJ2-4; CDR3aa: CASRDWAKNIQYF; CDR3nt: TGTGCCAGCAGAGACTGGGCTAAAAACATTCAGTACTTC
v_gene: TRBV4-1; abundance: few; d_gene: .; j_gene: TRBJ2-5; CDR3aa: CASSQADWQETQYF; CDR3nt: TGCGCCAGCAGCCAAGCCGACTGGCAAGAGACCCAGTACTTC
v_gene: TRBV29-1; abundance: few; d_gene: .; j_gene: TRBJ2-7; CDR3aa: CSVEENGQETYEQYF; CDR3nt: TGCAGCGTTGAAGAAAATGGTCAGGAGACCTACGAGCAGTACTTC
v_gene: TRBV7-2; abundance: .; d_gene: .; j_gene: TRBJ1-1; CDR3aa: CASSLRFRGTEAFF; CDR3nt: TGTGCCAGCAGCCTGCGGTTTAGGGGCACTGAAGCTTTCTTT
v_gene: TRBV29-1; abundance: .; d_gene: TRBD1; j_gene: TRBJ2-7; CDR3aa: CSVVDRGDEQYF; CDR3nt: TGCAGCGTTGTGGACAGGGGAGACGAGCAGTACTTC
v_gene: TRBV30; abundance: .; d_gene: TRBD1; j_gene: TRBJ1-1; CDR3aa: CAWNRGSPEAFF; CDR3nt: TGTGCCTGGAACAGGGGCTCCCCTGAAGCTTTCTTT
v_gene: TRBV9; abundance: .; d_gene: .; j_gene: TRBJ1-2; CDR3aa: CASSGLASGGYTF; CDR3nt: TGTGCCAGCAGCGGGCTGGCCAGCGGTGGCTACACCTTC
v_gene: TRBV4-1; abundance: .; d_gene: TRBD1; j_gene: TRBJ2-2; CDR3aa: CASSPIVQGAGGELFF; CDR3nt: TGCGCCAGCAGCCCGATAGTACAGGGGGCGGGCGGGGAGCTGTTTTTT
v_gene: TRBV19; abundance: few; d_gene: TRBD1; j_gene: TRBJ2-7; CDR3aa: CASSRGTAGYEQYF; CDR3nt: TGTGCCAGTAGTAGAGGGACAGCCGGTTACGAGCAGTACTTC
v_gene: TRBV7-9; abundance: once; d_gene: .; j_gene: TRBJ1-1; CDR3aa: CASSPPSPVNTEAFF; CDR3nt: TGTGCCAGCAGCCCCCCTAGCCCTGTGAACACTGAAGCTTTCTTT
v_gene: TRBV5-4; abundance: .; d_gene: .; j_gene: TRBJ2-3; CDR3aa: CASSSDLTDTQYF; CDR3nt: TGTGCCAGCAGTTCCGACCTCACAGATACGCAGTATTTT
v_gene: TRBV5-6; abundance: .; d_gene: TRBD1; j_gene: TRBJ1-6; CDR3aa: CASSPGQGLGALHF; CDR3nt: TGTGCCAGCAGCCCGGGACAGGGCTTAGGGGCCCTCCACTTT
v_gene: TRBV27; abundance: .; d_gene: TRBD2; j_gene: TRBJ2-1; CDR3aa: CASRAGGLNNEQFF; CDR3nt: TGTGCCAGCAGGGCGGGAGGGTTGAACAATGAGCAGTTCTTC
v_gene: TRBV6-5; abundance: .; d_gene: TRBD1; j_gene: TRBJ1-4; CDR3aa: CASQPTGDNEKLFF; CDR3nt: TGTGCCAGCCAGCCCACAGGGGATAATGAAAAACTGTTTTTT
v_gene: TRBV10-3; abundance: few; d_gene: .; j_gene: TRBJ2-7; CDR3aa: CAISDSTESLRHEQYF; CDR3nt: TGTGCCATCAGTGACTCGACAGAGTCTTTGCGGCACGAGCAGTACTTC
v_gene: TRBV7-8; abundance: .; d_gene: .; j_gene: TRBJ1-1; CDR3aa: CASSPGREVTEAFF; CDR3nt: TGTGCCAGCAGCCCTGGCAGGGAGGTCACTGAAGCTTTCTTT
v_gene: TRBV18; abundance: .; d_gene: .; j_gene: TRBJ2-5; CDR3aa: CASSPQGETQYF; CDR3nt: TGTGCCAGCTCACCACAAGGAGAGACCCAGTACTTC
v_gene: TRBV9; abundance: .; d_gene: .; j_gene: TRBJ2-7; CDR3aa: CASSVGVGYEQYF; CDR3nt: TGTGCCAGCAGCGTAGGAGTGGGTTACGAGCAGTACTTC
v_gene: TRBV30; abundance: .; d_gene: .; j_gene: TRBJ2-3; CDR3aa: CAWSVAFGDTQYF; CDR3nt: TGTGCCTGGAGTGTTGCGTTCGGAGATACGCAGTATTTT
v_gene: TRBV5-6; abundance: .; d_gene: .; j_gene: TRBJ1-1; CDR3aa: CASSSEGVGNTEAFF; CDR3nt: TGTGCCAGCAGCTCGGAGGGGGTAGGGAACACTGAAGCTTTCTTT
v_gene: TRBV13; abundance: .; d_gene: TRBD1; j_gene: TRBJ2-5; CDR3aa: CASSLGGTEETQYF; CDR3nt: TGTGCCAGCAGCTTAGGCGGGACAGAAGAGACCCAGTACTTC
v_gene: TRBV7-9; abundance: .; d_gene: .; j_gene: TRBJ1-1; CDR3aa: CASSAQTPQAFF; CDR3nt: TGTGCCAGCAGTGCGCAAACCCCTCAAGCTTTCTTT
v_gene: TRBV5-6; abundance: .; d_gene: .; j_gene: TRBJ2-7; CDR3aa: CASSLGQSDEQYF; CDR3nt: TGTGCCAGCAGCTTGGGACAGTCCGACGAGCAGTACTTC
v_gene: TRBV15; abundance: few; d_gene: TRBD1; j_gene: TRBJ2-2; CDR3aa: CATSVDRVVTGELFF; CDR3nt: TGTGCCACCAGCGTCGACAGGGTTGTTACCGGGGAGCTGTTTTTT
v_gene: TRBV6-5; abundance: .; d_gene: .; j_gene: TRBJ2-7; CDR3aa: CASSYSMQGQGYEQYF; CDR3nt: TGTGCCAGCAGTTACTCGATGCAAGGTCAGGGCTACGAGCAGTACTTC
v_gene: TRBV4-1; abundance: .; d_gene: TRBD2; j_gene: TRBJ2-1; CDR3aa: CASSQVPAGGGTQNEQFF; CDR3nt: TGCGCCAGCAGCCAAGTCCCAGCGGGGGGGGGTACACAGAATGAGCAGTTCTTC
v_gene: TRBV10-3; abundance: few; d_gene: .; j_gene: TRBJ2-7; CDR3aa: CAISDPSQGRYEQYF; CDR3nt: TGTGCCATCAGTGATCCGTCCCAGGGCAGGTACGAGCAGTACTTC
v_gene: TRBV13; abundance: .; d_gene: .; j_gene: TRBJ2-7; CDR3aa: CASSLALRAYEQYF; CDR3nt: TGTGCCAGCAGCTTAGCGCTCAGGGCCTACGAGCAGTACTTC
v_gene: TRBV25-1; abundance: .; d_gene: TRBD1; j_gene: TRBJ1-2; CDR3aa: CASSDGTGYGYTF; CDR3nt: TGTGCCAGCAGTGACGGGACAGGCTATGGCTACACCTTC
v_gene: TRBV4-2; abundance: .; d_gene: .; j_gene: TRBJ2-3; CDR3aa: CASSQTPGLLSDTQYF; CDR3nt: TGTGCCAGCAGCCAAACTCCGGGACTCCTCTCGGATACGCAGTATTTT
v_gene: TRBV27; abundance: .; d_gene: TRBD1; j_gene: TRBJ1-1; CDR3aa: CASSPRTGRTEAFF; CDR3nt: TGTGCCAGCAGTCCAAGGACAGGGAGGACTGAAGCTTTCTTT
v_gene: TRBV13; abundance: .; d_gene: .; j_gene: TRBJ2-5; CDR3aa: CASSVGRTTETQYF; CDR3nt: TGTGCCAGCAGCGTCGGACGCACGACGGAGACCCAGTACTTC
v_gene: TRBV2; abundance: .; d_gene: .; j_gene: TRBJ2-3; CDR3aa: CARFTDTQYF; CDR3nt: TGTGCCAGGTTTACAGATACGCAGTATTTT